This entry concerns a single T cell receptor (beta chain). The data stem from a study of blood T cell repertoires in COVID-19. Study information: Acute and convalescent COVID-19 samples came from the United States, Italy and Spain. T cells, B-cell-depleted T cells, or PBMCs supplied cDNA or gDNA.

This CDR3 is built from 14 residues. Germline loops: CDR1 MNHEY, CDR2 SVGAGI. Trimming pared 7 bases from V and 0 bases from J, leaving 11 bases between. In the original analysis: Reference gene primer amplification in the assay estimated nucleated cell counts. TCRdb's table, derived via immunoSEQ multiplex PCR, lists solely in-frame clones and lacks some. The D gene and trimming were derived from the DNA, and the V and J assignments and clone size from that table. This table holds approximately 24,000 clones, around 90% found once. The sample taken for sequencing was peripheral blood. The clonotype comes from a woman in her 70s with active COVID-19. This chain uses TRBV6-5 with TRBJ2-3; TRBD2 might be the D (5 bases). CDR3 sequence (DNA): TGTGCCAGCACCCGGGGTCCCAGCACAGATACGCAGTATTTT. It specifies CASTRGPSTDTQYF.